This TCR beta chain emerged from a study of blood T cells in healthy people across ages. The study's findings and limits: Versus aged donors, long-lived donors had higher diversity and more naive CD4+ cells.

The CDR3 is 14 amino acids. Trimming pared 4 bases from V and 7 bases from J, leaving 11 bases between. From germline, CDR1 is LNHDA and CDR2 SQIVND (reference sequence). With a J-beta primer mix and a sample-barcoded 5' primer, a second PCR ran about 6 to 11 cycles. Each cDNA was tagged by a template-switch adaptor containing 12 random nucleotides. TCRdb reanalysed the 5' RACE reads using MiXCR and keeps one entry per CDR3 protein. The data hold some 690,000 distinct CDR3 sequences, with roughly 20% observed a single time. This clonotype was picked up a small number of times. Its antigen is undetermined.

The source material was blood. The V and J genes are TRBV19 and TRBJ1-6; D is possibly TRBD1 (6 bases). The TCR comes from a man aged 70 or older in good health. The CDR3 bases are TGTGCCAGTAGTAAGGGGGAATCGAATTCACCCCTCCACTTT. This translates into CASSKGESNSPLHF.